These 9 T cell receptor beta chains were all obtained from the same sample, sequenced in a study of blood T cell repertoires in COVID-19. The data were produced by immunoSEQ multiplex PCR, yet TCRdb's version contains in-frame clones alone and is incomplete. The sample carries 150,000 to 200,000 clones, roughly 80% recorded once. The sequencing input was peripheral blood. The receptors derive from a man aged 60 to 75 with active or convalescent COVID-19.

This chain connects TRBV19 to TRBJ1-3; TRBD1 might be the D (6 bases). CDR1 and CDR2 (germline): LNHDA, SQIVND (reference sequence). Trimming shortened V by 8 bases and J by 4 bases, and 12 bases separated the two germline ends. This CDR3 is built from 13 residues. CDR3 DNA: TGTGCCAGTGAACAGGGACGCGGAAACACCATATATTTT. Residues: CASEQGRGNTIYF.

This clone occurred once. The chain recombines TRBV7-3 with TRBJ1-5; 11 nucleotides align to TRBD1. Germline CDR1 and CDR2: SGHTA and FQGTGA. Losses at the gene ends were 5 bases for V and 7 bases for J; bases not matched to a gene: 4. The CDR3 covers 14 residues. CDR3 DNA: TGTGCCAGCAGCAAGGACAGGGGGCGGCAGCCCCAGCATTTT. This encodes CASSKDRGRQPQHF. The entire variable domain, with the rest obtained from reference TRBV7-3 and TRBJ1-5, is as follows: GAGVSQTPSNKVTEKGKYVELRCDPISGHTALYWYRQSLGQGPEFLIYFQGTGAADDSGLPNDRFFAVRPEGSVSTLKIQRTERGDSAVYLCASSKDRGRQPQHFGDGTRLSIL.

This chain joins TRBV7-3 and TRBJ2-1, with 9 bases lining up with TRBD2. CDR1 and CDR2 (germline): SGHTA, FQGTGA. V was clipped by 5 bases and J by 6 bases; unmatched bases: 11. This CDR3 spans 16 amino acids. Written as DNA, the CDR3 is TGTGCCAGCAGCGATAGCGGGAGAGGCTGGGGCAATGAGCAGTTCTTC. The encoded protein is CASSDSGRGWGNEQFF.

The gene calls are TRBV6-4 and TRBJ2-2, with a possible D match to TRBD2 (5 bases). The germline CDR1 and CDR2 sequences are MRHNA and SNTAGT. V lost 6 bases, J lost 7 bases, and 21 bases lay in between. The CDR3 loop spans 16 amino acids. The CDR3 spells CASSGGRTSNLGELFF. CDR3 coding DNA: TGTGCCAGCAGCGGAGGACGGACCTCCAACCTCGGGGAGCTGTTTTTT.

The chain is built from TRBV2 and TRBJ2-1, with 9 bases fitting TRBD1. V shed 9 bases and J 3 bases; nucleotides not matched to a gene: 12. The germline gives CDR1 SNHLY, CDR2 FYNNEI. This CDR3 is 16 amino acids long. Here the CDR3 reads CARTQGALGSYNEQFF. In DNA form, the CDR3 reads TGTGCCAGAACACAGGGGGCTCTTGGGAGCTACAATGAGCAGTTCTTC.

The CDR3 DNA follows: TGTGCCACTCAAATGAGAGAGACCCAGTACTTC. This sequence encodes CATQMRETQYF. This chain connects TRBV19 to TRBJ2-5; no firm D call. CDR1 LNHDA and CDR2 SQIVND come from the germline V gene (reference sequence). This CDR3 is 11 amino acids long. V lost 10 bases and J lost 4, with 10 bases in between. Variable domain in full (rest from reference TRBV19 and TRBJ2-5): DGGITQSPKYLFRKEGQNVTLSCEQNLNHDAMYWYRQDPGQGLRLIYYSQIVNDFQKGDIAEGYSVSREKKESFPLTVTSAQKNPTAFYLCATQMRETQYFGPGTRLLVL.

The chain carries TRBV4-1 and TRBJ2-1; 14 bases align to TRBD2. The germline V gene encodes CDR1 MGHRA and CDR2 YSYEKL. The length of the CDR3 is 17 residues. The V segment lost 2 bases and the J segment 8 bases; nucleotides outside the gene matches: 8. As DNA, the CDR3 is TGCGCCAGCAGCCAACGGGGACTAGCGGGAGAAGGGTATGAGCAGTTCTTC. Protein: CASSQRGLAGEGYEQFF.

The V and J genes are TRBV25-1 and TRBJ2-3; D is ambiguous. From germline, CDR1 is MGHDK and CDR2 SYGVNS. The CDR3 runs to 13 residues. The ends were cut back, 1 base at V and 1 base at J, with 3 bases in the middle. As DNA, the CDR3 is TGTGCCAGCAGTGAATCGGGCACAGATACGCAGTATTTT. It codes for CASSESGTDTQYF.

The V call is TRBV14, the J call TRBJ2-7; no firm D call. Trimming pared 1 base from V and 5 bases from J, leaving 6 bases between. The CDR3 consists of 12 residues. CDR1 is SGHDN, CDR2 FVKESK, per germline. Here the CDR3 reads CASSQAGHEQYF. The CDR3 DNA reads as TGTGCCAGCAGCCAAGCAGGCCACGAGCAGTACTTC.